Below, 24 T cell receptor beta chains from the same sample are listed, as sequenced in a study of blood T cells in healthy people across ages. The authors ran a second PCR of 7 to 11 cycles using a sample-barcoded 5' primer and a J-beta primer mix. From the 5' RACE reads, TCRdb called clonotypes with MiXCR, one entry per CDR3 protein. The sample lists about 1.8 million distinct CDR3 sequences, about 50% occurring once. Sample: blood. Receptors originate from a woman aged 40 to 50 in good health.

This clonotype has more than one count but fewer than ten. The chain combines TRBV29-1 with TRBJ2-1; the D gene is possibly TRBD2 (6 bases). CDR1 is SQVTM, CDR2 ANQGSEA, per germline. Trimming took 7 bases from V and 6 from J, leaving 19 bases between them. The CDR3 length is 14 residues. As DNA, the CDR3 is TGCAGCGCACCGGCCGGGACTGGGGCCAATGAGCAGTTCTTC. It is translated as CSAPAGTGANEQFF.

The CDR3 spells CASSVGGSFSYEQYF. The CDR3 DNA sequence: TGTGCCAGCAGCGTTGGGGGCTCTTTCTCCTACGAGCAGTACTTC. This chain joins TRBV9 and TRBJ2-4, with a possible D match to TRBD1 (6 bases). The J call may be faulty, since TRBJ2-7 better matches the DNA end. This CDR3 comprises 15 residues. Germline V gene lookup returns CDR1 SGDLS and CDR2 YYNGEE.

The chain has TRBV20-1 and TRBJ2-5; 14 bases match TRBD2. Trimming cost V 0 bases and J 2 bases; bases outside gene matches: 5. CDR1 and CDR2 from the germline V gene are DFQATT and SNEGSKA (reference sequence). The CDR3 loop spans 17 amino acids. The CDR3 is CSAREGTSGGSQETQYF. CDR3 sequence (DNA): TGCAGTGCTAGAGAAGGGACTAGCGGGGGCTCTCAAGAGACCCAGTACTTC.

This clonotype was seen only a few times. The V gene is TRBV19, the J gene TRBJ1-6; TRBD1 matches 9 bases. CDR3 size: 15 residues. Germline CDR1 reads LNHDA; CDR2 reads SQIVND (reference sequence). Trimming took 6 bases from V and 6 from J; bases not matched to a gene: 6. The CDR3 here is CASSLPGQGNSPLHF. CDR3 nucleotide sequence: TGTGCCAGTAGCCTCCCGGGACAGGGTAATTCACCCCTCCACTTT.

The genes are TRBV10-3 and TRBJ2-3; D may match TRBD1 or TRBD2 (6 bases each). V lost 2 bases to trimming and J lost 1 base, with 10 bases between them. The CDR3 contains 15 residues. Germline-derived CDR1 and CDR2 are ENHRY and SYGVKD. In DNA, the CDR3 is TGTGCCATCAGTGAGAAGGGGGAGGGCACAGATACGCAGTATTTT. Residues: CAISEKGEGTDTQYF.

The chain employs TRBV7-2 and TRBJ2-7; D is perhaps TRBD1 (5 bases). The germline CDR1 and CDR2 sequences are SGHTA and FQGNSA. The CDR3 contains 14 residues. Between the trimmed V and J ends, which lost 7 bases and 4 bases, there was a span of 17 bases. The CDR3 nucleotides are TGTGCCAGCAAGAGCTCAGGACACATTTACGAGCAGTACTTC. Its translation is CASKSSGHIYEQYF.

The rearrangement joins TRBV6-4 to TRBJ1-2; no firm D call. CDR1 MRHNA and CDR2 SNTAGT come from the germline V gene. Trimming took off 3 bases at V and 8 bases at J, with 16 bases between the two ends. This CDR3 is 14 amino acids long. The CDR3 sequence is CASSEGLLSVGYTF. In nucleotides, the CDR3 is TGTGCCAGCAGTGAAGGTCTTCTTTCCGTCGGCTACACCTTC.

J is TRBJ1-3 and V is TRBV7-2; D call uncertain. The V gene lost 1 base and the J gene lost 6 bases, with 4 bases spanning the gap. The length of the CDR3 is 12 residues. Germline V CDR1 and CDR2: SGHTA, FQGNSA. In DNA, the CDR3 is TGTGCCAGCAGCTTAGGGTTAAACACCATATATTTT. Translation gives CASSLGLNTIYF.

This rearrangement joins TRBV19 to TRBJ1-2; D gene uncertain. CDR3 size: 14 residues. Germline values: CDR1 LNHDA, CDR2 SQIVND (reference sequence). With 3 bases removed from V and 3 bases from J, the gap between germline ends came to 11 bases. CDR3 sequence reads: CASSMGFAYYGYTF. CDR3 in DNA: TGTGCCAGTAGTATGGGGTTCGCGTACTATGGCTACACCTTC.

This clonotype has ten or more counts. The V and J genes are TRBV10-3 and TRBJ2-1, with 9 positions matching TRBD1. CDR3 length: 13 amino acids. V was clipped by 5 bases and J by 7 bases; unmatched bases: 3. Germline CDR1 is ENHRY and CDR2 is SYGVKD. CDR3 amino acids: CAISWTGENEQFF. The CDR3 nucleotides are TGTGCCATCAGTTGGACAGGGGAGAATGAGCAGTTCTTC.

The J gene is TRBJ2-7, the V gene TRBV25-1; D call uncertain. Germline CDR1 and CDR2: MGHDK and SYGVNS. The CDR3 extends over 13 amino acids. Between the trimmed V and J ends, which lost 4 bases and 2 bases, there was a span of 9 bases. The CDR3 DNA is TGTGCCAGCAGTGGAGCGATTGCCTACGAGCAGTACTTC. It translates to CASSGAIAYEQYF.

The gene calls are TRBV14 and TRBJ2-4, with 8 positions matching TRBD2. Per the germline V gene, CDR1 is SGHDN and CDR2 is FVKESK. V lost 1 base, J lost 6 bases, and 14 bases stayed unmatched. The CDR3 runs 18 residues. CDR3 amino acids: CASSQVGPDTSGRNIQYF. The CDR3 region has the DNA TGTGCCAGCAGCCAAGTGGGCCCAGATACTAGCGGAAGAAACATTCAGTACTTC.

The chain recombines TRBV7-2 with TRBJ1-4; no firm D call. Germline lookup yields CDR1 SGHTA and CDR2 FQGNSA. This CDR3 region has 14 residues. The V end was cut by 4 bases, the J end by 4 bases, with 10 bases between. CDR3 residues: CASSSGPRNEKLFF. In DNA, the CDR3 is TGTGCCAGCAGCTCCGGACCGCGTAATGAAAAACTGTTTTTT.

Comments on this clonotype: A much more abundant neighbour one base away suggests this may be a read error. J is TRBJ2-4 and V is TRBV20-1, with D tentatively TRBD1 or TRBD2 (5 bases each). The germline gives CDR1 DFQATT, CDR2 SNEGSKA (reference sequence). Trimming stripped 3 bases from V and 8 bases from J, with 11 bases between. The CDR3 runs to 12 residues. CDR3 amino acids: CSASGGSDIQYF. The CDR3, as DNA: TGCAGTGCTAGTGGGGGATCAGACATTCAGTACTTC.

In DNA form, the CDR3 reads TGCGCCAGCAGCCAAGGCGAAGAAGGGGCCTATGGCTACACCTTC. It encodes CASSQGEEGAYGYTF. J is TRBJ1-2 and V is TRBV4-3, with a tentative D call TRBD1 (5 bases). V lost 1 base and J 4 bases, leaving 13 bases between the germline ends. The CDR3 contains 15 residues. Germline V gene sequence: CDR1 LGHNA, CDR2 YSLEER.

This clonotype was observed a few times. This sequence joins TRBV11-2 and TRBJ2-1; TRBD1 matches at 8 bases. The CDR3 has 16 amino acids. J gave up 4 bases and V 5 bases, and 10 bases lay outside the gene matches. From germline, CDR1 is SGHAT and CDR2 FQNNGV. CDR3 in amino acids: CASSQHAGTGYNEQFF. The CDR3 DNA reads TGTGCCAGCAGCCAACATGCCGGGACAGGATACAATGAGCAGTTCTTC.

This clonotype was seen only a few times. The chain is built from TRBV10-3 and TRBJ1-2; the D is unclear. CDR3 length: 15 residues. The germline V gene has CDR1 ENHRY and CDR2 SYGVKD. Deletions cut 4 bases from V and 3 bases from J, with 15 bases between. CDR3 protein: CAISVAPEVDYGYTF. The CDR3 nucleotides read TGTGCCATCAGTGTGGCCCCTGAGGTGGACTATGGCTACACCTTC.

The gene calls are TRBV5-6 and TRBJ2-7; 8 nucleotides align to TRBD2. CDR1 SGHDT and CDR2 YYEEEE come from the germline V gene. This CDR3 has 16 residues. V was clipped by 0 bases and J by 4 bases; unmatched bases: 9. The CDR3 spells CASSLAGTRAIYEQYF. The CDR3 coding sequence is TGTGCCAGCAGCTTGGCCGGGACTAGAGCGATTTACGAGCAGTACTTC.

The rearrangement uses TRBV25-1 and TRBJ1-2; D possibly corresponds to TRBD1 (5 bases). V was clipped by 2 bases and J by 5 bases, with 15 bases between them. The CDR3 sequence is 15 residues long. Looked up from germline, CDR1 is MGHDK and CDR2 is SYGVNS. In nucleotides, the CDR3 is TGTGCCAGCAGTGAAGGGGGTGAAAGGGGATATGGCTACACCTTC. Protein: CASSEGGERGYGYTF.

This clonotype has just a few counts. Here the CDR3 reads CASSVAGAGRSQETQYF. The CDR3 DNA reads TGTGCCAGCAGCGTAGCGGGGGCAGGGAGGTCCCAAGAGACCCAGTACTTC. The chain combines TRBV9 with TRBJ2-5; D is possibly TRBD1 or TRBD2 (6 bases each). The CDR3 sequence is 17 residues long. V lost 0 bases to trimming and J lost 1 base, with 16 bases between them. Germline CDR1 and CDR2: SGDLS and YYNGEE.

This clonotype was detected a few times. The V gene is TRBV7-9, the J gene TRBJ2-1, with 9 bases aligning to TRBD2. V dropped 3 bases and J dropped 4; count of bases not matched to a gene: 7. The CDR3 is made up of 16 amino acids. Germline V gives CDR1 SEHNR, CDR2 FQNEAQ (reference sequence). The CDR3 here is CASSFGAGGRYNEQFF. The CDR3 DNA follows: TGTGCCAGCAGCTTCGGCGCGGGGGGGCGGTACAATGAGCAGTTCTTC.

This chain joins TRBV12-3 or TRBV12-4 and TRBJ1-2, with TRBD1 as a possible D gene (6 bases). V gave up 5 bases and J gave up 5 bases, with 21 bases separating them. This CDR3 is built from 16 residues. CDR3 sequence reads: CASSPRQEGGRYGYTF. DNA of the CDR3: TGTGCCAGCAGTCCTCGACAGGAGGGGGGGCGGTATGGCTACACCTTC.

In this sample, this clonotype turned up a few times. The chain couples TRBV7-9 to TRBJ1-2; D not resolved. V shed 5 bases and J shed 8 bases, with 15 bases lying between them. The CDR3 runs to 13 residues. Germline CDR1 is SEHNR and CDR2 is FQNEAQ (reference sequence). The CDR3: CASSLLSPTGYTF. The CDR3 DNA reads TGTGCCAGCAGCCTCCTGAGCCCAACGGGCTACACCTTC.

CDR3 protein: CASSSGASGGLPSYNEQFF. The DNA of the CDR3 is TGTGCCAGTAGTAGTGGGGCTAGCGGGGGCCTCCCCTCCTACAATGAGCAGTTCTTC. The rearrangement joins TRBV19 to TRBJ2-1; 10 nucleotides match TRBD2. The ends lost 4 bases at V and 0 bases at J; junction bases unmatched: 12. This CDR3 has 19 amino acids. CDR1 and CDR2 (germline): LNHDA, SQIVND (reference sequence).